Presented here are 8 T cell receptor beta chains from one specimen sequenced in a study of T cell responses to AZD1222 COVID-19 vaccine (TCRdb year 2021). Libraries were constructed by the immunoSEQ multiplex PCR assay. As stored in TCRdb, this immuneACCESS dataset retains in-frame rearrangements with V and J assigned. A fraction of the clones does not appear; measured against another copy, unresolved V genes explain less than half of the discrepancy, and the remainder lacks a known reason. This sample gives some 94,000 clones in total; roughly nine tenths of them show up just once. 5.3% of the sample lies in the top ten. What this sample's time point label stands for: about 28 days (+/-7) after the second vaccine dose. The sample was peripheral blood, taken 28 days after the second AZD1222 dose. The receptor source for this set is an adult who received the AZD1222 COVID-19 vaccine.

The genes are TRBV19 and TRBJ1-5; TRBD1 matches 7 bases. V dropped 6 bases and J dropped 6; count of bases not matched to a gene: 14. CDR3 length equals 16 residues. From germline, CDR1 is LNHDA and CDR2 SQIVND (reference sequence). The DNA of the CDR3 is TGTGCCAGTAGACAATCGACAGGGAAAGGAATTCAGCCCCAGCATTTT. It codes for CASRQSTGKGIQPQHF.

V gene TRBV24-1 combines with J gene TRBJ2-5, with TRBD2 as a possible D gene (7 bases). Trimming removed 3 bases at V and 1 base at J, with 11 bases between. Germline lookup yields CDR1 KGHDR and CDR2 SFDVKD. This CDR3 has 15 residues. CDR3 bases: TGTGCCACCAGTGATGGGGGGGACATCCAAGAGACCCAGTACTTC. Amino acids: CATSDGGDIQETQYF.

The V gene is TRBV24-1, the J gene TRBJ1-6, with TRBD1 matching over 7 bases. Looked up from germline, CDR1 is KGHDR and CDR2 is SFDVKD. The junction had 9 bases not matched to a gene; V was cut back by 4 bases and J by 4 bases. The CDR3 length is 17 residues. The CDR3 region has the DNA TGTGCCACCAGTGACCGGGACAGAGCCCTTTATAATTCACCCCTCCACTTT. Translated: CATSDRDRALYNSPLHF.

The chain carries TRBV7-3 and TRBJ2-2; D is possibly TRBD1 (6 bases). This CDR3 has 13 amino acids. Trimming took 5 bases from V and 5 from J, leaving 9 bases between them. Germline CDR1 and CDR2: SGHTA and FQGTGA. The CDR3: CASSIQGTGELFF. Written as DNA, the CDR3 is TGTGCCAGCAGCATTCAGGGGACCGGGGAGCTGTTTTTT.

This clone was seen only once. The rearrangement joins TRBV5-4 to TRBJ2-2, with D uncertain. There are 14 residues in the CDR3. Germline CDR1 SGHNT, CDR2 YYREEE (reference sequence). Trimming removed 4 bases at V and 4 bases at J, with 11 bases between. CDR3: CASSSLLSTGELFF. The CDR3 nucleotides are TGTGCCAGCAGCAGCCTGTTGAGCACCGGGGAGCTGTTTTTT.

The chain uses TRBV29-1 and TRBJ1-2; D possibly corresponds to TRBD1 (6 bases). Germline assignment: CDR1 SQVTM and CDR2 ANQGSEA. The CDR3 contains 12 residues. Trimming took 2 bases from V and 8 from J, leaving 12 bases between them. The CDR3 reads CSVESGTRGYTF. CDR3 DNA: TGCAGCGTTGAATCGGGGACACGGGGCTACACCTTC.

The chain carries TRBV5-1 and TRBJ1-2, with D possibly matching TRBD1 (6 bases). The germline V gene has CDR1 SGHRS and CDR2 YFSETQ. Trimming left V 4 bases short and J 8 bases short, with 12 bases between. There are 12 residues in the CDR3. The CDR3 sequence: CASSPNRDGYTF. The CDR3 region has the DNA TGCGCCAGCAGCCCCAACAGGGACGGCTACACCTTC. Combining the CDR3 with reference TRBV5-1 and TRBJ1-2 gives the whole variable domain KAGVTQTPRYLIKTRGQQVTLSCSPISGHRSVSWYQQTPGQGLQFLFEYFSETQRNKGNFPGRFSGRQFSNSRSEMNVSTLELGDSALYLCASSPNRDGYTFGSGTRLTVV.

The chain employs TRBV2 and TRBJ2-3; D possibly corresponds to TRBD2 (7 bases). From germline, CDR1 is SNHLY and CDR2 FYNNEI. The ends were cut back, 1 base at V and 6 bases at J, with 20 bases in the middle. This CDR3 has 17 amino acids. CDR3 sequence (DNA): TGTGCCAGCAGTGAAGTATCGTGGGGGGGCCGATCGGATACGCAGTATTTT. Protein product: CASSEVSWGGRSDTQYF.